This TCR beta chain was observed in a study of blood T cell repertoires in COVID-19. Only in-frame clones appear in the TCRdb table, and some are missing; sequencing was by immunoSEQ multiplex PCR. In the table there are around 220,000 clones, about 88% of which are singletons. Germline CDR1 and CDR2: MNHEY and SVGAGI. This CDR3 has 15 residues. Trimming took 2 bases from V and 7 from J; bases not matched to a gene: 4. The source material was peripheral blood. The source is a middle-aged woman who had recovered from COVID-19. V usage is TRBV6-5 and J usage is TRBJ1-4, with 10 bases identical to TRBD1. CDR3 residues: CASSYATGGSEKLFF. CDR3 bases: TGTGCCAGCAGTTACGCGACAGGGGGCAGTGAAAAACTGTTTTTT.